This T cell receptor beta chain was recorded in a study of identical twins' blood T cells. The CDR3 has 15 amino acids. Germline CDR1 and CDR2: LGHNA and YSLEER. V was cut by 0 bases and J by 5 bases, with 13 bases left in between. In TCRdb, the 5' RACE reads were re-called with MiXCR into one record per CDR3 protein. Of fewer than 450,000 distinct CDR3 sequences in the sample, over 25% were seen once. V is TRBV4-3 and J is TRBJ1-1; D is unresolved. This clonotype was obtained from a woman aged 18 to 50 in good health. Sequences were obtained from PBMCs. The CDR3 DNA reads TGCGCCAGCAGCCAAGATATCCCCCCGAGGACTGAAGCTTTCTTT. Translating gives CASSQDIPPRTEAFF.